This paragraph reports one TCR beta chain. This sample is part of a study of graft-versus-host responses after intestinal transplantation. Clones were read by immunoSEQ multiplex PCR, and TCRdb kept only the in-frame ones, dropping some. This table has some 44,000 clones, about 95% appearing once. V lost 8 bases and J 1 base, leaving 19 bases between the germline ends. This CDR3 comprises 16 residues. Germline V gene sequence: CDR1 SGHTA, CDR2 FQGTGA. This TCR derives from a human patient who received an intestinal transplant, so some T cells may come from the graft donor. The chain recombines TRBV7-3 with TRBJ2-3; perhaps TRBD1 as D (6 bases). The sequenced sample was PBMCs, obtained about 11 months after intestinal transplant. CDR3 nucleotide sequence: TGTGCCAGCGGATACCGCGGTGGGGGCGGCACAGATACGCAGTATTTT. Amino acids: CASGYRGGGGTDTQYF.